This T cell receptor (beta chain) was obtained from a study of cytomegalovirus exposure and HLA in healthy donors. Trimming shortened V by 2 bases and J by 5 bases, and 15 bases separated the two germline ends. Germline CDR1 reads SGHAT; CDR2 reads FQNNGV. The CDR3 loop spans 15 amino acids. PCR involved 60 Vbeta and 13 Jbeta primers. Only in-frame clones appear in the TCRdb table, and some are missing; sequencing was by immunoSEQ multiplex PCR. The repertoire holds 200,000 to 250,000 clones, with approximately 78% as singletons. Worth noting for this clone: Its antigen is still unknown.

Study findings and constraints: The authors later linked a missense DCLRE1C variant to TCR beta V- and J-gene trimming. Sequencing artifact likely explains a cluster of highly shared sequence variants. Earlier analysis yielded a pattern in which most TCR beta V segments were productive about 90% or about 30% of the time. Later analysis identified several of the most significant clusters that appeared linked to common viral pathogens.

The V gene is TRBV11-2, the J gene TRBJ1-1; D not resolved. The sample comprised PBMCs. The receptor was derived from a man between 25 and 39 years old in good health and CMV-seronegative. CDR3 sequence reads: CASSLYSAGKTEAFF. CDR3 DNA sequence: TGTGCCAGCAGCTTATATTCAGCGGGTAAGACTGAAGCTTTCTTT.